The TCR beta chain described here comes from a study of regulatory T cells in long-lasting Graves disease. This clonotype was recorded at least ten times. Researchers made TCR beta libraries by using iRepertoire HTBI primers and running Arm-PCR on CDR3 regions. Each CDR3 protein is one row after TCRdb ran MiXCR on the multiplex PCR reads. This table has around 400,000 distinct CDR3 sequences, 15% to 17% appearing once. The length of the CDR3 is 15 residues. Germline CDR1 and CDR2: MNHEY and SMNVEV (reference sequence). Trimming took off 5 bases at V and 0 bases at J, with 13 bases between the two ends. Time point: newly diagnosed GD, antithyroid drugs for less than 3 months. The TCR library was made from RNA that had been extracted from PBMCs in TRIzol.

The receptor's source is a female donor with Graves disease. The rearrangement joins TRBV27 to TRBJ2-5, with D possibly matching TRBD1 (5 bases). The material was peripheral blood mononuclear cells (PBMCs), obtained at new diagnosis, from a patient treated with antithyroid drugs. As DNA, the CDR3 is TGTGCCAGCAGTGATACCAAGGGGTACCAAGAGACCCAGTACTTC. It yields the protein CASSDTKGYQETQYF.